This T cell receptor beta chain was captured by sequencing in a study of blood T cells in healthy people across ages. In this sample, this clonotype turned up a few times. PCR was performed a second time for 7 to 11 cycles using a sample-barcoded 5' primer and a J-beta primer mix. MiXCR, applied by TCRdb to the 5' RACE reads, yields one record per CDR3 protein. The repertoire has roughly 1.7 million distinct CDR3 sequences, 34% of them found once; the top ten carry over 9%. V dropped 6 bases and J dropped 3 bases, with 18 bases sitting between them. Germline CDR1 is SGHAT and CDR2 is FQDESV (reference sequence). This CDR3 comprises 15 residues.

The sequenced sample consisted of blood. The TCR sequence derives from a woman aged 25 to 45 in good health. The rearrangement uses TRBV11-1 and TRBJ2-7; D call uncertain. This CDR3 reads CASSQLSPGFYEQYF. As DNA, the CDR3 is TGTGCCAGCAGTCAATTATCCCCCGGCTTCTACGAGCAGTACTTC.